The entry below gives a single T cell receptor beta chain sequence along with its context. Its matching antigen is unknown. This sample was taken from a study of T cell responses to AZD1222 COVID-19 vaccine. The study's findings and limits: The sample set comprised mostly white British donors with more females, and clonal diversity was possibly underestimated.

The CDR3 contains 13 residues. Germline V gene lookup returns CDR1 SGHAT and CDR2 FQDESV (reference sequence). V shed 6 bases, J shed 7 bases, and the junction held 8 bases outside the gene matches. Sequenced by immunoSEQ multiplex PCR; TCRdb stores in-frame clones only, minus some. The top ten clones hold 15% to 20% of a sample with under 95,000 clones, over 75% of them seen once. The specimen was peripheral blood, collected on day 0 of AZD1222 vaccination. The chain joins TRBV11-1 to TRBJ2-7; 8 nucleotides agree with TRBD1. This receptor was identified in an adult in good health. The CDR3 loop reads CASSHGQGGEQYF. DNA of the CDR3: TGTGCCAGCAGTCACGGACAGGGCGGGGAGCAGTACTTC.